This T cell receptor (beta chain) is drawn from a study of cytomegalovirus exposure and HLA in healthy donors. Study-level background: As released early, the data held 70 million to 95 million unique TCRs from HLA-typed donors. Overall study results and limits: Likely technical artifact: a cluster of highly shared sequence variants. Across donors, most TCRs were seen rarely, yet some public ones were widespread. HLA restriction was apparent for most CMV-associated TCR beta chains in a later analysis.

60 Vbeta and 13 Jbeta primers were used in PCR. The method was immunoSEQ multiplex PCR; TCRdb's version includes in-frame clones alone and lacks a portion of them. Among about 94,000 clones, under 85% were seen once, and the ten largest hold about 1.4%. The CDR3 covers 16 residues. Per the germline V gene, CDR1 is LGHNA and CDR2 is YSLEER. The V segment lost 4 bases and the J segment 1 base; nucleotides outside the gene matches: 9. On this clone: The antigen is unknown.

The V call is TRBV4-3, the J call TRBJ1-1, with 7 nucleotides matching TRBD1. Sequencing was carried out using PBMCs. This receptor was identified in a male donor in good health and CMV-seronegative. CDR3 nucleotide sequence: TGCGCCAGCAGCCCAGATTTACAGGGGAAGAACACTGAAGCTTTCTTT. This encodes CASSPDLQGKNTEAFF.